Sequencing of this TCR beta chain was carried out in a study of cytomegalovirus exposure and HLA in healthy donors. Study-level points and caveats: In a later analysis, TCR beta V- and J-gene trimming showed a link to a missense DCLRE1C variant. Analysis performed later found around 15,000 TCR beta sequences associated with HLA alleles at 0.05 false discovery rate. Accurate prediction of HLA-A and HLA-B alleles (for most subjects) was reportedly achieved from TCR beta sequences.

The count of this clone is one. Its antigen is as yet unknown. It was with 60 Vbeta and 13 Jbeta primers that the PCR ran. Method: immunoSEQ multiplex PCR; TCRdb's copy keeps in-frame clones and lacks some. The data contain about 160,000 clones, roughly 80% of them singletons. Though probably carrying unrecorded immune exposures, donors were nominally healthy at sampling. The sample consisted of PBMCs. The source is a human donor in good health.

CDR3 loop: CASSPLGGVNEKLFF. The CDR3 DNA reads TGTGCCAGCAGCCCCTTAGGCGGGGTTAATGAAAAACTGTTTTTT. V and J are TRBV7-8 and TRBJ1-4; D gene unclear. The V gene lost 5 bases and the J gene lost 4 bases, with 14 bases spanning the gap. The CDR3 consists of 15 residues. Germline assignment: CDR1 SGHVS and CDR2 FQNEAQ.